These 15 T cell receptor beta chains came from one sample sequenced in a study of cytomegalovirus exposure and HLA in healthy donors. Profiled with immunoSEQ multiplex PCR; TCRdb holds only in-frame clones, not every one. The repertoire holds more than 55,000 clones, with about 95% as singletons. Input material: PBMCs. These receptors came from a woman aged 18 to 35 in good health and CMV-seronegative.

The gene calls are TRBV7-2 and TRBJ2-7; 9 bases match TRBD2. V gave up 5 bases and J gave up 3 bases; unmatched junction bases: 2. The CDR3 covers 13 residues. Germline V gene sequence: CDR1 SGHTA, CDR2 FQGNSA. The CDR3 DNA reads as TGTGCCAGCAGCCCGACTAGCGGCTACGAGCAGTACTTC. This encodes CASSPTSGYEQYF.

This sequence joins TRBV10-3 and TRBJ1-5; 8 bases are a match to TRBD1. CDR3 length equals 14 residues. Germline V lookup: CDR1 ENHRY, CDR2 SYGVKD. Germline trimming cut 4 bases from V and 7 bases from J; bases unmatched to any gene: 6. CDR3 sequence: CAISGQGAGQPQHF. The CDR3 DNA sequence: TGTGCCATCAGTGGCCAGGGGGCTGGACAGCCCCAGCATTTT.

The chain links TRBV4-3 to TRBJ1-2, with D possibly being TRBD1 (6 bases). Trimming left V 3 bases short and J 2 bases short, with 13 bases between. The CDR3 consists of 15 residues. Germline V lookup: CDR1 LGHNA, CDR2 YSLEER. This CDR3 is CASSHLNRENYGYTF. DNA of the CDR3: TGCGCCAGCAGCCACCTTAACAGGGAGAACTATGGCTACACCTTC.

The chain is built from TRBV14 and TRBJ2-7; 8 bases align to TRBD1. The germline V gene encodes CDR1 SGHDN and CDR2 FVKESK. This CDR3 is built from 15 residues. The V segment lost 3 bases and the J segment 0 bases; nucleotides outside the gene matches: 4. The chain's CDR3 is CASSQIGTGSYEQYF. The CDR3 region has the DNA TGTGCCAGCAGCCAGATCGGGACAGGCTCCTACGAGCAGTACTTC.

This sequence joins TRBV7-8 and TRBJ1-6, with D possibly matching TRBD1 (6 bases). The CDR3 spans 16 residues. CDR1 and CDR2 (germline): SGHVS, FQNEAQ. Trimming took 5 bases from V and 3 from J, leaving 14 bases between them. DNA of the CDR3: TGTGCCAGCAGCCGGACAGAGTTCCTCTATAATTCACCCCTCCACTTT. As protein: CASSRTEFLYNSPLHF.

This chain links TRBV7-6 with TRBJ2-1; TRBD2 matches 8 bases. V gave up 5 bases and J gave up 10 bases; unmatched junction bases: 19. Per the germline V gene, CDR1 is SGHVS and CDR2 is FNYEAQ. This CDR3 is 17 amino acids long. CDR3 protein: CASSPPLARGVLGEQFF. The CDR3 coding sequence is TGTGCCAGCAGCCCTCCCTTGGCGCGGGGGGTCTTGGGGGAGCAGTTCTTC. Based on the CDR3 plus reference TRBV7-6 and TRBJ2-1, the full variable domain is GAGVSQSPRYKVTKRGQDVALRCDPISGHVSLYWYRQALGQGPEFLTYFNYEAQQDKSGLPNDRFSAERPEGSISTLTIQRTEQRDSAMYRCASSPPLARGVLGEQFFGPGTRLTVL.

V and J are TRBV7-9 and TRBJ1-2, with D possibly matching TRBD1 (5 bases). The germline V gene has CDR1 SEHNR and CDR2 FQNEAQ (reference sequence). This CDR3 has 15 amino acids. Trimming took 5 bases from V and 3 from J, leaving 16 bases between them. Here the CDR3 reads CASSPGLGVDYGYTF. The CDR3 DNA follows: TGTGCCAGCAGCCCGGGCCTAGGGGTTGACTATGGCTACACCTTC.

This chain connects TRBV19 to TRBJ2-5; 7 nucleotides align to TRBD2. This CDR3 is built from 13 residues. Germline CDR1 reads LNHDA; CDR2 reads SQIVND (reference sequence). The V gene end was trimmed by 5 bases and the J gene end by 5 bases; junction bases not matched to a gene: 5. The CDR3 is CASSWAGGETQYF. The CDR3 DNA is TGTGCCAGTAGTTGGGCCGGGGGGGAGACCCAGTACTTC.

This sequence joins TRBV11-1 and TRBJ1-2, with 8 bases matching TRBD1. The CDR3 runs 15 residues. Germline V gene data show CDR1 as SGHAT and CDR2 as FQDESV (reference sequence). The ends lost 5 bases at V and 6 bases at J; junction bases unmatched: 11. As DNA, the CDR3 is TGTGCCAGCAGCCCCCGCCGCGGGACAGGAGATGGCTACACCTTC. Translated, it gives CASSPRRGTGDGYTF.

The DNA for the CDR3 is TGTGCCAGTAGTAGAAGGACAGGGGGCCCCAATCAGCCCCAGCATTTT. It encodes CASSRRTGGPNQPQHF. The V gene is TRBV19, the J gene TRBJ1-5; 11 bases align to TRBD1. Germline-derived CDR1 and CDR2 are LNHDA and SQIVND (reference sequence). This CDR3 is 16 amino acids long. The V and J ends lost 4 bases and 3 bases, in that order; junction bases with no gene match: 5. Drawing the rest from reference TRBV19 and TRBJ1-5, the complete variable domain is DGGITQSPKYLFRKEGQNVTLSCEQNLNHDAMYWYRQDPGQGLRLIYYSQIVNDFQKGDIAEGYSVSREKKESFPLTVTSAQKNPTAFYLCASSRRTGGPNQPQHFGDGTRLSIL.

This chain's CDR3 is CASSTSWDREVGQPQHF. The CDR3 nucleotides read TGTGCCAGCAGCACCTCATGGGACAGGGAAGTTGGTCAGCCCCAGCATTTT. This chain links TRBV7-9 with TRBJ1-5, with 9 positions matching TRBD1. This CDR3 has 17 amino acids. Losses at the gene ends were 5 bases for V and 6 bases for J; bases not matched to a gene: 14. Germline CDR1 SEHNR, CDR2 FQNEAQ (reference sequence).

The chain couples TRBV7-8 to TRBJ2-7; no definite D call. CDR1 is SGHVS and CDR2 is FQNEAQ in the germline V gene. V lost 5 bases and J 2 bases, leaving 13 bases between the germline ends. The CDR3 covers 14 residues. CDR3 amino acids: CASSGVRPTYEQYF. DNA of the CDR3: TGTGCCAGCAGCGGAGTGAGGCCGACCTACGAGCAGTACTTC.

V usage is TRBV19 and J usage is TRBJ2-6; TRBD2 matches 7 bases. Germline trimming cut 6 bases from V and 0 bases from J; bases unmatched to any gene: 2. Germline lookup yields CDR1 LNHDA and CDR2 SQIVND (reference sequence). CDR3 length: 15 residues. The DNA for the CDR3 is TGTGCCAGTAGGGGGGGGAGCTCTGGGGCCAACGTCCTGACTTTC. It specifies CASRGGSSGANVLTF.

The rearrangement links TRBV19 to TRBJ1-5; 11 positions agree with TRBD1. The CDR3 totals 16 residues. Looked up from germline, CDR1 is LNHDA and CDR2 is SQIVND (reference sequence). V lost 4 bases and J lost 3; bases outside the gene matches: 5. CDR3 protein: CASSTGDRGFNQPQHF. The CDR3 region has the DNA TGTGCCAGTAGTACCGGGGACAGGGGGTTCAATCAGCCCCAGCATTTT. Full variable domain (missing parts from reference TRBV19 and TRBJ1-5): DGGITQSPKYLFRKEGQNVTLSCEQNLNHDAMYWYRQDPGQGLRLIYYSQIVNDFQKGDIAEGYSVSREKKESFPLTVTSAQKNPTAFYLCASSTGDRGFNQPQHFGDGTRLSIL.

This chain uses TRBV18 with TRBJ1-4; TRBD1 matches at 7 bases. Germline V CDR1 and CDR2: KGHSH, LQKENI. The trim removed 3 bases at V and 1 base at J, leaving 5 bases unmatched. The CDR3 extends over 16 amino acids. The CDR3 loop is CASSPRQGLTNEKLFF. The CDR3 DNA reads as TGTGCCAGCTCACCCCGACAGGGTTTAACTAATGAAAAACTGTTTTTT.